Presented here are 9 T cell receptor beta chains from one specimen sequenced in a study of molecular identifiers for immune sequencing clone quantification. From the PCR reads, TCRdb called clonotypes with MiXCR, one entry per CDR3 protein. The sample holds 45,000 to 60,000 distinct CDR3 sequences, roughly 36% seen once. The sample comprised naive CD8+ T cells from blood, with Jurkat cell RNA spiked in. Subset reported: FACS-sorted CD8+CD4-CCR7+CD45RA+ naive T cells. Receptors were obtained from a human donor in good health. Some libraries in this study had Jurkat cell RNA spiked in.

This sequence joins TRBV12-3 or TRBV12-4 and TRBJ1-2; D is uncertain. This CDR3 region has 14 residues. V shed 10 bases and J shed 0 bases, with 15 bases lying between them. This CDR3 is CAIADGITNYGYTF. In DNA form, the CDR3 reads TGTGCCATAGCCGACGGAATAACTAACTATGGCTACACCTTC.

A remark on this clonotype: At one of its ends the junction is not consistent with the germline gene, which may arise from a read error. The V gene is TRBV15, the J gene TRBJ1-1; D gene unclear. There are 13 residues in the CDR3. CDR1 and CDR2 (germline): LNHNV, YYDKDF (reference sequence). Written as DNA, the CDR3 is TGTGCCACCAGCAGAGACCCATTCACTGAAGCTTCCTTT. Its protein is CATSRDPFTEASF.

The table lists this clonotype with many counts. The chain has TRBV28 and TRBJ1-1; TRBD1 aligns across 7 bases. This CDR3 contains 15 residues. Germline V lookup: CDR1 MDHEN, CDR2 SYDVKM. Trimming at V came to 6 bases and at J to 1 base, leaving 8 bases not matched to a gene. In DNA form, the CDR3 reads TGTGCCAGCAGCTCCACCTGGGACAGGAACACTGAAGCTTTCTTT. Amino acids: CASSSTWDRNTEAFF.

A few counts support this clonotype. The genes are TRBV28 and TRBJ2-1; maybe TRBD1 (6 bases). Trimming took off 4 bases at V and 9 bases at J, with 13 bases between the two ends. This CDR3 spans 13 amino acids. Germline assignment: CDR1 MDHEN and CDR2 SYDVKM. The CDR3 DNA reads TGTGCCAGCAGTTCCACAGGGTCCGGTGAGCAGTTCTTC. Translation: CASSSTGSGEQFF.

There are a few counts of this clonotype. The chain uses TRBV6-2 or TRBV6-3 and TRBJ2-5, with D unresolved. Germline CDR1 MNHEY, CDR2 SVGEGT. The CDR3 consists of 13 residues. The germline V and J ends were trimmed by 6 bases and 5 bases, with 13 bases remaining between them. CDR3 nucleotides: TGTGCCAGCAGCCTAACCCTCGTGGAGACCCAGTACTTC. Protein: CASSLTLVETQYF.

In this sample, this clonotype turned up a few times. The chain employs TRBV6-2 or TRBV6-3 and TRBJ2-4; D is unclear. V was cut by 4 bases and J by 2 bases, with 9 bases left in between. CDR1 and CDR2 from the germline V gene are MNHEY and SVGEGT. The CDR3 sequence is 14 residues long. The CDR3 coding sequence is TGTGCCAGCAGTTCCCCCGTAACCAAAAACATTCAGTACTTC. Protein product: CASSSPVTKNIQYF.

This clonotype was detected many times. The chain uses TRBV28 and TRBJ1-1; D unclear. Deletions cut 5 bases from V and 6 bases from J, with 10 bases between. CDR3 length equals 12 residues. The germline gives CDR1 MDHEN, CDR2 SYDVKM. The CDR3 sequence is CASSPAGSEAFF. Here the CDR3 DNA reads TGTGCCAGCAGTCCCGCCGGGTCTGAAGCTTTCTTT.

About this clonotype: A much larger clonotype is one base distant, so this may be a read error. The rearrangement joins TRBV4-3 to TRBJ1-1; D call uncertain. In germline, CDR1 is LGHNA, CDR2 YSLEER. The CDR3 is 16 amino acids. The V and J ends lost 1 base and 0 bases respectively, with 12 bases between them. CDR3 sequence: CASSQGALLMNTEAFF. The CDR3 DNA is TGCGCCAGCAGCCAAGGGGCTCTCTTAATGAACACTGAAGCTTTCTTT.

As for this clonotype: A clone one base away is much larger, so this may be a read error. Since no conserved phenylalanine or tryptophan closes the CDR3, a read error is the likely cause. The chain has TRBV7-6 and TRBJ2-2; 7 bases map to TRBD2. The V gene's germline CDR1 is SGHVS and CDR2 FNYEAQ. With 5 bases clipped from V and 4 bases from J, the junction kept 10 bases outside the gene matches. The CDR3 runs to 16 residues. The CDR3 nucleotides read TGTGCCAGCAGCCACCCCGGGCTAGCGGCCACCGGGGAGCTGTTTCTT. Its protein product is CASSHPGLAATGELFL.